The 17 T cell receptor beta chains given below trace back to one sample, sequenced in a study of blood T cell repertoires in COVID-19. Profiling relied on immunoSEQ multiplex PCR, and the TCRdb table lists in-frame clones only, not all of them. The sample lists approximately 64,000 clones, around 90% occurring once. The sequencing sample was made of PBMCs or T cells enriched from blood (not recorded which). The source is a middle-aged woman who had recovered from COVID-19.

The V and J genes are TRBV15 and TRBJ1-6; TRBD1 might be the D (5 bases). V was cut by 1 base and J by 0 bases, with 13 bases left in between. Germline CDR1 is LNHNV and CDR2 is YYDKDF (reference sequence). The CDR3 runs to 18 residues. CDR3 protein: CATSRGEAGLSYNSPLHF. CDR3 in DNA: TGTGCCACCAGCAGAGGGGAGGCGGGACTCTCCTATAATTCACCCCTCCACTTT. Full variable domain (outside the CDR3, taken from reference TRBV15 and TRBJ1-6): DAMVIQNPRYQVTQFGKPVTLSCSQTLNHNVMYWYQQKSSQAPKLLFHYYDKDFNNEADTPDNFQSRRPNTSFCFLDIRSPGLGDTAMYLCATSRGEAGLSYNSPLHFGNGTRLTVT.

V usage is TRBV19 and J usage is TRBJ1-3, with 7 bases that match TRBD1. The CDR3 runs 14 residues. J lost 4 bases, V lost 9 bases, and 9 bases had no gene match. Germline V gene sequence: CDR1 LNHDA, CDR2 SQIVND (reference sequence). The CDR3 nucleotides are TGTGCCAGCTCTGCCCAGGGGGTCGGAAACACCATATATTTT. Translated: CASSAQGVGNTIYF.

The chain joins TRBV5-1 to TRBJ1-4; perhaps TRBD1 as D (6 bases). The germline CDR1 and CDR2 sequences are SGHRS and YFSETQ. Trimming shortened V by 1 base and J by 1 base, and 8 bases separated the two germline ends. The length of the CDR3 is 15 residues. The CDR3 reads CASSLQGLTNEKLFF. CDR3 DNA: TGCGCCAGCAGCTTGCAGGGGTTAACTAATGAAAAACTGTTTTTT.

CDR3 residues: CASSLGLAGGIFTDTQYF. In DNA form, the CDR3 reads TGTGCCAGCAGCTTAGGACTAGCGGGGGGCATTTTCACAGATACGCAGTATTTT. This chain joins TRBV11-3 and TRBJ2-3; 13 positions match TRBD2. Germline lookup yields CDR1 SGHNT and CDR2 YENEEA. The trim removed 1 base at V and 2 bases at J, leaving 6 bases unmatched. This CDR3 has 18 amino acids.

In DNA, the CDR3 is TGTGCCAGCTCACCCACCCGACAGGGGACTCAGCCCCAGCATTTT. Translated, it gives CASSPTRQGTQPQHF. The chain links TRBV18 to TRBJ1-5, with 8 bases lining up with TRBD1. This CDR3 has 15 amino acids. Per the germline V gene, CDR1 is KGHSH and CDR2 is LQKENI. The V segment lost 3 bases and the J segment 6 bases; nucleotides outside the gene matches: 7.

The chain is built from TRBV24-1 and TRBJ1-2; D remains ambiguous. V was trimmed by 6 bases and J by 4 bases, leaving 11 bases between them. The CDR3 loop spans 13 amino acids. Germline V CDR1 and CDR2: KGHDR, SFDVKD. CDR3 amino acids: CATSQEGRYGYTF. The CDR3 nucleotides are TGTGCCACCAGTCAGGAGGGCCGCTATGGCTACACCTTC.

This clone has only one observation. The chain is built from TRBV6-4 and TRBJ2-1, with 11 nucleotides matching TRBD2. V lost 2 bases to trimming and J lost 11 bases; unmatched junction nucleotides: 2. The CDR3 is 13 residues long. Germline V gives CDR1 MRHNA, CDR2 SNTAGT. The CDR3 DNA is TGTGCCAGCAGTGACCTAGCGGGGGGTCAGCAGTTCTTC. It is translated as CASSDLAGGQQFF.

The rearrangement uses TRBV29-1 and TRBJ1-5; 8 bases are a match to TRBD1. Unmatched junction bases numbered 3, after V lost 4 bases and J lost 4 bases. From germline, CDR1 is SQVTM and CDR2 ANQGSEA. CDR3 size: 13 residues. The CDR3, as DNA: TGCAGCGTTGGTACAGGGGGAAATCAGCCCCAGCATTTT. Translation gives CSVGTGGNQPQHF.

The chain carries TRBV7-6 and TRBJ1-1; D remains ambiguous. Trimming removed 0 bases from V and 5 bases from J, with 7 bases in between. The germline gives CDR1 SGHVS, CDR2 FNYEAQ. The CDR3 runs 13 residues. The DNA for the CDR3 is TGTGCCAGCAGCTTAGCGTTTTCTACTGAAGCTTTCTTT. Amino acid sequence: CASSLAFSTEAFF.

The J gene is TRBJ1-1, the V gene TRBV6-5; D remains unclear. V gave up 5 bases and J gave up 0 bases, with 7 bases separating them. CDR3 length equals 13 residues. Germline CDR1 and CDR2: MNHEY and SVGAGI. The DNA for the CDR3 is TGTGCCAGCAGTCTCGAGGTGAACACTGAAGCTTTCTTT. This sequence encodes CASSLEVNTEAFF.

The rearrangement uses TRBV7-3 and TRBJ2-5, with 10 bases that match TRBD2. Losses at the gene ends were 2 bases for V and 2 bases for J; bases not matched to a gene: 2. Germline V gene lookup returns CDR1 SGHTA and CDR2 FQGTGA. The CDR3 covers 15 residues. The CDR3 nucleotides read TGTGCCAGCAGCTTAGGAGCGGGGGGGCAAGAGACCCAGTACTTC. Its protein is CASSLGAGGQETQYF.

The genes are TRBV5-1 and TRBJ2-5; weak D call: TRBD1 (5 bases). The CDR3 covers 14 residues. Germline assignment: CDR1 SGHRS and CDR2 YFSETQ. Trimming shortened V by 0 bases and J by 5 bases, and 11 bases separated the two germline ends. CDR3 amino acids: CASSLASGLETQYF. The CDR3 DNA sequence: TGCGCCAGCAGCTTGGCTTCAGGGCTCGAGACCCAGTACTTC.

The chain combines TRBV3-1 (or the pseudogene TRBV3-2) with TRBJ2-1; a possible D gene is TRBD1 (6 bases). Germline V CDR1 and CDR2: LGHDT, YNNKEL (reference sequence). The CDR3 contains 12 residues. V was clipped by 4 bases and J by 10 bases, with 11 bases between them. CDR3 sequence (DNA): TGTGCCAGCAGCCTACAGGGATACGAGCAGTTCTTC. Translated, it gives CASSLQGYEQFF.

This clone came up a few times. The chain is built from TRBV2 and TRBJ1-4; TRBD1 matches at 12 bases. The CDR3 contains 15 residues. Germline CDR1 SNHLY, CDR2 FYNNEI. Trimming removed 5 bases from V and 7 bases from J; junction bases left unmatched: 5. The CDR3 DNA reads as TGTGCCAGCAGTAGGGACAGGGGGCAGGGTGAAAAACTGTTTTTT. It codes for CASSRDRGQGEKLFF.

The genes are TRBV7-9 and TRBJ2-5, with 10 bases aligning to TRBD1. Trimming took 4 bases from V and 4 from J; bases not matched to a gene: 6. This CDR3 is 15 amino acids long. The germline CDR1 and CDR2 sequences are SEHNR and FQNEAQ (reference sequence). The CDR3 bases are TGTGCCAGCAGCTCGCCGGGACAGGGGAGAGAGACCCAGTACTTC. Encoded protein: CASSSPGQGRETQYF.

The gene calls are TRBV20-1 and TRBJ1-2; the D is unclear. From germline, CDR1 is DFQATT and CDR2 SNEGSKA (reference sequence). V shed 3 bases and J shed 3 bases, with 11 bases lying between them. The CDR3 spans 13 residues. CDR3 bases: TGCAGTGCTAGTGTTCCCCAGTACTATGGCTACACCTTC. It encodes CSASVPQYYGYTF.

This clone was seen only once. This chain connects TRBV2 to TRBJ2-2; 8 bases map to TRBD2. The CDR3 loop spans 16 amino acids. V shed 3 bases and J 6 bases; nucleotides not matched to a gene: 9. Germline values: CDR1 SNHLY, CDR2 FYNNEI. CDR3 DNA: TGTGCCAGCAGTGACTTGCGGGGGGCCAAAGCCGGGGAGCTGTTTTTT. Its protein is CASSDLRGAKAGELFF.